The rows below give T cell receptor beta chains drawn from one sample of a study of T cell changes during pregnancy in multiple sclerosis. Sequenced by immunoSEQ multiplex PCR; TCRdb stores in-frame clones only, minus some. The sample includes roughly 100,000 clones, roughly nine tenths of them seen just once. The starting material was peripheral blood, obtained before pregnancy. The source of these receptors is a female donor with multiple sclerosis, enrolled in a pregnancy study. CDR3s include the opening cysteine and the closing phenylalanine or tryptophan. A D gene is named only where the DNA matches it firmly. The size field is filled for only some rows; it gives once, few, many or a size class.

CDR3,DNA,size,J,D,length,V
CASSLVGEFYEQYF,TGTGCCAGCAGCTTGGTGGGCGAGTTCTACGAGCAGTACTTC,.,TRBJ2-7,.,14,TRBV5-4
CASTKQGLTGELFF,TGTGCCAGCACGAAACAGGGTTTAACCGGGGAGCTGTTTTTT,.,TRBJ2-2,.,14,TRBV27
CASSHSLRAHEQFF,TGTGCCAGCAGCCACTCATTGCGGGCGCATGAGCAGTTCTTC,once,TRBJ2-1,.,14,TRBV7-9
CASSSIWGHEQFF,TGTGCCAGCAGCTCAATCTGGGGGCATGAGCAGTTCTTC,.,TRBJ2-1,.,13,TRBV7-3
CASREIAGGGLGTQYF,TGTGCCAGCAGGGAAATAGCGGGAGGTGGCTTGGGCACGCAGTATTTT,.,TRBJ2-3,TRBD2,16,TRBV6-4
CASSIQGASNQPQHF,TGTGCCAGCAGTATACAGGGGGCGAGCAATCAGCCCCAGCATTTT,.,TRBJ1-5,TRBD1,15,TRBV28
CASSLRGTEQFF,TGTGCCAGCAGCTTACGGGGGACTGAGCAGTTCTTC,.,TRBJ2-1,.,12,TRBV7-9
CSAEGLAVRNEQFF,TGCAGCGCCGAAGGACTAGCGGTGCGCAATGAGCAGTTCTTC,.,TRBJ2-1,TRBD2,14,TRBV29-1
CASSLSTSGSSGELFF,TGTGCCAGCAGTCTCTCGACTAGCGGGAGTTCCGGGGAGCTGTTTTTT,.,TRBJ2-2,TRBD2,16,TRBV28
CASSPGDPYNEQFF,TGTGCCAGCTCCCCAGGGGACCCCTACAATGAGCAGTTCTTC,.,TRBJ2-1,.,14,TRBV27
CASSVRGGTSDSQETQYF,TGTGCCAGCAGCGTAAGGGGGGGGACTAGCGACTCACAAGAGACCCAGTACTTC,.,TRBJ2-5,TRBD2,18,TRBV9
CASKLIGGVSTDTQYF,TGTGCCAGCAAGCTTATTGGAGGGGTTAGCACAGATACGCAGTATTTT,.,TRBJ2-3,.,16,TRBV7-8
CSVVSAEETQYF,TGCAGCGTCGTCAGCGCGGAAGAGACCCAGTACTTC,.,TRBJ2-5,.,12,TRBV29-1
CASSDQTADTQYF,TGTGCCAGCAGCGACCAGACAGCAGATACGCAGTATTTT,.,TRBJ2-3,.,13,TRBV7-6
CASKKDMLSSYEQYF,TGTGCCAGTAAGAAGGACATGTTGAGCTCCTACGAGCAGTACTTC,.,TRBJ2-7,.,15,TRBV6-5
CASSLFSPVDTEAFF,TGTGCCAGCAGCTTATTTTCCCCGGTGGACACTGAAGCTTTCTTT,.,TRBJ1-1,.,15,TRBV7-9
CASSEAGRVGSPLHF,TGTGCCAGCAGTGAAGCGGGCAGGGTTGGATCACCCCTCCACTTT,.,TRBJ1-6,.,15,TRBV2
CASSSIRGTALYEQFF,TGTGCCAGCAGCTCTATCAGGGGGACTGCCTTGTATGAGCAGTTCTTC,.,TRBJ2-1,.,16,TRBV7-6
CASSFQGTSEVETQYF,TGTGCCAGCAGCTTTCAAGGGACTAGCGAGGTGGAGACCCAGTACTTC,.,TRBJ2-5,TRBD2,16,TRBV7-6
CASSQELNQPQHF,TGCGCCAGCAGCCAAGAGTTAAATCAGCCCCAGCATTTT,once,TRBJ1-5,.,13,TRBV4-1
CASSLERGQGARGYTF,TGTGCCAGCAGCTTGGAAAGGGGTCAGGGGGCACGGGGCTACACCTTC,.,TRBJ1-2,TRBD1,16,TRBV5-6
CASIGIIIGVGANEQFF,TGTGCCAGCATTGGAATTATAATAGGGGTAGGTGCGAATGAGCAGTTCTTC,.,TRBJ2-1,.,17,TRBV2
CASSPGGPHGEQFF,TGTGCCAGCAGCCCGGGGGGGCCTCACGGTGAGCAGTTCTTC,.,TRBJ2-1,TRBD2,14,TRBV5-4
CASREAGSGQPQHF,TGTGCCAGCAGGGAGGCGGGGTCTGGACAGCCCCAGCATTTT,.,TRBJ1-5,.,14,TRBV6-1
CATKEGARSPLHF,TGTGCCACCAAGGAGGGGGCTAGGTCACCCCTCCACTTT,.,TRBJ1-6,TRBD1,13,TRBV15
CASSGVGSSRYGYTF,TGCGCCAGCAGTGGTGTGGGCAGTTCCCGCTATGGCTACACCTTC,.,TRBJ1-2,.,15,TRBV5-1
CAIGQLLYEQYF,TGTGCCATCGGGCAACTGCTGTACGAGCAGTACTTC,.,TRBJ2-7,.,12,TRBV10-3
CASSQNSPSYNEQFF,TGCGCCAGCAGCCAAAACTCCCCCTCCTACAATGAGCAGTTCTTC,.,TRBJ2-1,.,15,TRBV4-1